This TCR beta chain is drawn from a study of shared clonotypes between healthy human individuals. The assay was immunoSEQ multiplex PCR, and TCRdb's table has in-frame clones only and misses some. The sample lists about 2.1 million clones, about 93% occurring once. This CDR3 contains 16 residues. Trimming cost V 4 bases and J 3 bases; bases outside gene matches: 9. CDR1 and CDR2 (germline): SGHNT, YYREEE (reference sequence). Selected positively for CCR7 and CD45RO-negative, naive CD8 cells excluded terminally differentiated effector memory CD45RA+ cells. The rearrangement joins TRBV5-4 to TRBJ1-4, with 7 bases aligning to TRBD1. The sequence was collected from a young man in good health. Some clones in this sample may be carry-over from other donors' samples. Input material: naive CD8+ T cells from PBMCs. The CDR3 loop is CASSKRLGQPNEKLFF. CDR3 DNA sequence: TGTGCCAGCAGCAAACGGCTGGGACAGCCTAATGAAAAACTGTTTTTT.